Shown below are 7 T cell receptor beta chains from a single sample sequenced in a study of blood T cells in healthy people across ages. For the second PCR, which ran for about 7 to 12 cycles, a sample-barcoded 5' primer and a J-beta primer mix were used. TCRdb ran MiXCR on the 5' RACE reads and lists one entry per CDR3 protein. The sample holds about 1.4 million distinct CDR3 sequences; 59% are singletons and the top ten take approximately 7%. The specimen was blood. Source of these receptors: a young man in good health.

This clonotype is a singleton in its sample. The rearrangement joins TRBV3-1 to TRBJ2-3; the match to TRBD2 covers 12 bases. The CDR3 length is 17 residues. V dropped 4 bases and J dropped 4; count of bases not matched to a gene: 9. Germline lookup yields CDR1 LGHDT and CDR2 YNNKEL (reference sequence). CDR3 loop: CASSRLTSGSGPDTQYF. For the CDR3, the DNA is TGTGCCAGCAGCCGCTTGACTAGCGGGAGCGGTCCAGATACGCAGTATTTT.

This chain joins TRBV4-2 and TRBJ2-1, with 7 bases aligning to TRBD2. Germline V gene sequence: CDR1 LGHNA, CDR2 YNFKEQ. The CDR3 is made up of 17 amino acids. Trimming took 3 bases from V and 9 from J; bases not matched to a gene: 17. CDR3 sequence: CASSQSLSGRAWSEQFF. In DNA, the CDR3 is TGTGCCAGCAGCCAGTCTTTAAGTGGGAGGGCCTGGAGTGAGCAGTTCTTC.

This clonotype has only a few counts. The chain couples TRBV7-6 to TRBJ1-1, with 7 bases lining up with TRBD1. Germline assignment: CDR1 SGHVS and CDR2 FNYEAQ. The J segment lost 2 bases and the V segment lost 4 bases, leaving 7 bases of the junction unmatched. The CDR3 runs to 15 residues. CDR3 sequence (DNA): TGTGCCAGCAGCTACCTACAGGGGACAAACACTGAAGCTTTCTTT. The encoded protein is CASSYLQGTNTEAFF.

V gene TRBV4-3 combines with J gene TRBJ2-3, with 7 bases that match TRBD1. The junction had 9 bases not matched to a gene; V was cut back by 1 base and J by 5 bases. The CDR3 consists of 16 residues. Germline V CDR1 and CDR2: LGHNA, YSLEER. DNA for the CDR3: TGCGCCAGCAGCCAAGTGACAGGGTCGGTAGGAGATACGCAGTATTTT. This sequence encodes CASSQVTGSVGDTQYF.

This clonotype was counted a single time. V is TRBV5-1 and J is TRBJ2-7; a possible D gene is TRBD1 (5 bases). The CDR3 is 18 residues long. Trimming pared 0 bases from V and 2 bases from J, leaving 21 bases between. The germline V gene encodes CDR1 SGHRS and CDR2 YFSETQ. The CDR3 bases are TGCGCCAGCAGCTTGGCCGTACTACAGACAGAACATCCCTACGAGCAGTACTTC. Its translation is CASSLAVLQTEHPYEQYF.

The rearrangement uses TRBV14 and TRBJ2-1; D unclear. V was pared by 0 bases and J by 0 bases, with 12 bases between. This CDR3 region has 17 residues. Germline CDR1 is SGHDN and CDR2 is FVKESK. The CDR3 sequence is CASSQEGRPSSYNEQFF. CDR3 nucleotides: TGTGCCAGCAGCCAAGAGGGTCGGCCGAGCTCCTACAATGAGCAGTTCTTC.

CDR3 sequence: CASSPFPTGGMEAFF. The DNA of the CDR3 is TGTGCCAGCAGTCCTTTCCCGACAGGGGGTATGGAAGCTTTCTTT. The chain is built from TRBV27 and TRBJ1-1; 9 positions agree with TRBD1. Per germline, CDR1 MNHEY and CDR2 SMNVEV (reference sequence). The CDR3 totals 15 residues. V was clipped by 5 bases and J by 8 bases; unmatched bases: 12.